This TCR beta chain was profiled in a study of shared clonotypes between healthy human individuals. Findings and caveats of the study: Unshared clonotypes carried lower generation probabilities than those common to all four donors.

The sample holds one count of this clone. Its antigen is unidentified. Genomic DNA of each subset was evenly split across several immunoSEQ plates. The protocol was immunoSEQ multiplex PCR, while the TCRdb copy is restricted to in-frame clones and leaves out a portion. The sample includes millions of clones, just under 95% of them seen just once. CDR3 length: 11 residues. CDR1 is MNHEY and CDR2 is SMNVEV in the germline V gene (reference sequence). V lost 5 bases and J lost 5, with 7 bases in between. Terminally differentiated effector memory CD45RA+ cells were excluded from the naive CD8 cells, which were CD45RO-negative and positively selected for CCR7. Adults of Caucasian background living in Nashville, Tennessee made up all donors.

This chain joins TRBV27 and TRBJ2-7; D perhaps matches TRBD2 (6 bases). The sample consisted of naive CD8+ T cells sorted from blood. This receptor was taken from a young man in good health. The CDR3 nucleotides are TGTGCCAGCAGTGGGGGGAACGAGCAGTACTTC. It codes for CASSGGNEQYF.